This TCR beta chain was retrieved from a study of blood T cell repertoires in COVID-19. Study at large: Sources were T cells, B-cell-depleted T cells, or PBMCs; the material itself was cDNA or gDNA.

Assay used: immunoSEQ multiplex PCR; TCRdb lists only in-frame clones, some missing. This sample has fewer than 2,000 clones, with 84% found just once. Sequences were obtained from peripheral blood. The sequence derives from a man in his sixties or seventies with active COVID-19.

The CDR3, as DNA: TGTGCCGGGCGGGGTGGCAATCAGCCCCAGCATTTT. Its translation: CAGRGGNQPQHF. This chain joins TRBV28 and TRBJ1-5; D gene ambiguous. CDR1 and CDR2 from the germline V gene are MDHEN and SYDVKM. The length of the CDR3 is 12 residues. V was clipped by 11 bases and J by 2 bases, with 10 bases between them. Filled out from reference TRBV28 and TRBJ1-5, the complete variable domain reads DVKVTQSSRYLVKRTGEKVFLECVQDMDHENMFWYRQDPGLGLRLIYFSYDVKMKEKGDIPEGYSVSREKKERFSLILESASTNQTSMYLCAGRGGNQPQHFGDGTRLSIL.